The 17 T cell receptor beta chains listed next were all sequenced from one sample in a study of blood T cell repertoires in COVID-19. TCRdb keeps only in-frame clones here, not all; method: immunoSEQ multiplex PCR. The table includes 250,000 or so clones, more than 75% detected once. What was sequenced was peripheral blood. The receptors shown here come from a woman between 40 and 50 years old who had recovered from COVID-19.

The V call is TRBV5-1, the J call TRBJ2-7; TRBD2 matches at 8 bases. This CDR3 comprises 15 residues. Germline lookup yields CDR1 SGHRS and CDR2 YFSETQ. Trimming at V came to 3 bases and at J to 2 bases, leaving 7 bases not matched to a gene. CDR3 bases: TGCGCCAGCAGCTCGACTAGCGCATCTACCTACGAGCAGTACTTC. This codes for CASSSTSASTYEQYF.

The chain employs TRBV4-3 and TRBJ2-7, with TRBD1 identical over 9 bases. CDR1 is LGHNA, CDR2 YSLEER, per germline. Trimming took 1 base from V and 4 from J; bases not matched to a gene: 2. This CDR3 has 14 residues. The CDR3 reads CASSQADRGYEQYF. The CDR3 nucleotides are TGCGCCAGCAGCCAAGCGGACAGGGGTTACGAGCAGTACTTC.

This sequence joins TRBV18 and TRBJ2-7, with a tentative D call TRBD2 (6 bases). In germline, CDR1 is KGHSH, CDR2 LQKENI. V shed 3 bases and J shed 6 bases, with 15 bases lying between them. This CDR3 contains 14 residues. DNA of the CDR3: TGTGCCAGCTCACCGAGACTAGGGGTCGCCGAGCAGTACTTC. Amino acids: CASSPRLGVAEQYF.

The chain has TRBV19 and TRBJ2-2; 7 positions match TRBD2. With V trimmed by 3 bases and J by 2 bases, 9 bases remained unmatched. This CDR3 is 17 amino acids long. Germline V CDR1 and CDR2: LNHDA, SQIVND (reference sequence). The CDR3, as DNA: TGTGCCAGTAGTATCGGGACGGGACTACTAAACACCGGGGAGCTGTTTTTT. Its protein is CASSIGTGLLNTGELFF. The variable domain in full, with the rest retrieved from reference TRBV19 and TRBJ2-2, is DGGITQSPKYLFRKEGQNVTLSCEQNLNHDAMYWYRQDPGQGLRLIYYSQIVNDFQKGDIAEGYSVSREKKESFPLTVTSAQKNPTAFYLCASSIGTGLLNTGELFFGEGSRLTVL.

The chain couples TRBV6-5 to TRBJ1-5, with D uncertain. CDR1 and CDR2 from the germline V gene are MNHEY and SVGAGI. V lost 1 base and J 3 bases, leaving 4 bases between the germline ends. This CDR3 region has 13 residues. In nucleotides, the CDR3 is TGTGCCAGCAGTTACTGGCCCAATCAGCCCCAGCATTTT. Translation gives CASSYWPNQPQHF.

The chain couples TRBV6-5 to TRBJ1-5, with a weak D call TRBD1 (6 bases). The CDR3 has 15 residues. CDR1 and CDR2 from the germline V gene are MNHEY and SVGAGI. The V gene lost 6 bases and the J gene lost 1 base, with 13 bases spanning the gap. The CDR3 DNA follows: TGTGCCAGCAGACATGGGACATCGAGCAATCAGCCCCAGCATTTT. Its translation is CASRHGTSSNQPQHF.

This rearrangement joins TRBV4-1 to TRBJ2-5; 9 bases align to TRBD1. Trimming cost V 3 bases and J 5 bases; bases outside gene matches: 13. CDR3 length: 17 amino acids. The germline CDR1 and CDR2 sequences are MGHRA and YSYEKL. This CDR3 is CASSHGQGYVSGETQYF. The CDR3, as DNA: TGCGCCAGCAGCCACGGACAGGGGTACGTCTCGGGGGAGACCCAGTACTTC.

The rearrangement links TRBV18 to TRBJ2-4, with 8 positions matching TRBD2. The V and J ends lost 3 bases and 3 bases, in that order; junction bases with no gene match: 1. CDR1 is KGHSH, CDR2 LQKENI, per germline. The CDR3 extends over 14 amino acids. The CDR3 reads CASSPAGGKNIQYF. CDR3 bases: TGTGCCAGCTCACCGGCGGGGGGCAAAAACATTCAGTACTTC.

The CDR3 DNA reads TGTGCCAGCAGTTACACGGGACTAGGGGCCTACGAGCAGTACTTC. This codes for CASSYTGLGAYEQYF. This chain joins TRBV6-5 and TRBJ2-7; TRBD2 matches 8 bases. The germline CDR1 and CDR2 sequences are MNHEY and SVGAGI. V dropped 2 bases and J dropped 2; count of bases not matched to a gene: 5. The CDR3 has 15 residues.

The genes are TRBV3-1 (or the pseudogene TRBV3-2) and TRBJ1-1; 7 bases agree with TRBD1. The CDR3 loop spans 16 amino acids. Losses at the gene ends were 4 bases for V and 0 bases for J; bases not matched to a gene: 8. The germline gives CDR1 LGHDT, CDR2 YNNKEL (reference sequence). In DNA, the CDR3 is TGTGCCAGCAGCCGTACAGGGGCCCTCATGAACACTGAAGCTTTCTTT. Its protein product is CASSRTGALMNTEAFF.

This rearrangement joins TRBV2 to TRBJ2-1; no clear D gene. The CDR3 runs to 14 residues. Trimming shortened V by 3 bases and J by 3 bases, and 9 bases separated the two germline ends. Germline CDR1 reads SNHLY; CDR2 reads FYNNEI. CDR3 protein: CASSERPSYNEQFF. The CDR3 coding sequence is TGTGCCAGCAGTGAGCGGCCGAGCTACAATGAGCAGTTCTTC.

This chain uses TRBV9 with TRBJ1-1; 8 nucleotides line up with TRBD1. CDR3 length: 15 residues. Germline CDR1 and CDR2: SGDLS and YYNGEE. V lost 1 base to trimming and J lost 6 bases; unmatched junction nucleotides: 8. This CDR3 reads CASSVRDRLGAEAFF. The CDR3 DNA reads TGTGCCAGCAGCGTACGGGACAGGTTAGGGGCTGAAGCTTTCTTT.

The CDR3 region is CASRRDRNYGYTF. The CDR3, as DNA: TGTGCCAGCAGACGGGACAGGAACTATGGCTACACCTTC. The V gene is TRBV12-3 or TRBV12-4, the J gene TRBJ1-2; 8 bases match TRBD1. This CDR3 is 13 amino acids long. V trimming: 6 bases; J trimming: 2 bases; junction bases outside the gene matches: 2.

This chain uses TRBV18 with TRBJ1-1; no firm D call. The CDR3 loop spans 13 amino acids. Germline V lookup: CDR1 KGHSH, CDR2 LQKENI. V was cut by 3 bases and J by 3 bases, with 8 bases left in between. This chain's CDR3 is CASSPPADTEAFF. CDR3 coding DNA: TGTGCCAGCTCACCCCCTGCGGACACTGAAGCTTTCTTT. Full variable domain (remainder filled in from reference TRBV18 and TRBJ1-1): NAGVMQNPRHLVRRRGQEARLRCSPMKGHSHVYWYRQLPEEGLKFMVYLQKENIIDESGMPKERFSAEFPKEGPSILRIQQVVRGDSAAYFCASSPPADTEAFFGQGTRLTVV.

The V call is TRBV19, the J call TRBJ2-1; 10 bases line up with TRBD2. V lost 10 bases to trimming and J lost 4 bases; unmatched junction nucleotides: 7. The CDR3 runs to 14 residues. Germline CDR1 and CDR2: LNHDA and SQIVND (reference sequence). The CDR3 is CATRRTSGYNEQFF. The CDR3 nucleotides are TGTGCCACCCGGAGGACTAGCGGATACAATGAGCAGTTCTTC.

This chain links TRBV5-8 with TRBJ2-1; 8 nucleotides align to TRBD2. Germline lookup yields CDR1 SGHTS and CDR2 YDEGEE. With V trimmed by 4 bases and J by 2 bases, 8 bases remained unmatched. This CDR3 contains 16 residues. The CDR3 sequence is CASSPGVAGPYNEQFF. In DNA form, the CDR3 reads TGTGCCAGCAGCCCCGGGGTAGCGGGGCCCTACAATGAGCAGTTCTTC.

V usage is TRBV5-4 and J usage is TRBJ1-4; 12 nucleotides align to TRBD1. From germline, CDR1 is SGHNT and CDR2 YYREEE (reference sequence). The CDR3 is 15 amino acids. Unmatched junction bases numbered 2, after V lost 0 bases and J lost 8 bases. The CDR3 reads CASSLGGQGAEKLFF. The CDR3, as DNA: TGTGCCAGCAGCTTGGGGGGACAGGGGGCGGAAAAACTGTTTTTT.